This paragraph reports one TCR beta chain. This sample was included in a study of cytomegalovirus exposure and HLA in healthy donors. The PCR contained 60 Vbeta and 13 Jbeta primers. Using immunoSEQ multiplex PCR, the repertoire was profiled, and TCRdb retains in-frame clones only, with some absent. Of approximately 200,000 clones in the sample, 60% to 85% were seen once. This CDR3 region has 18 residues. V lost 1 base and J lost 0, with 17 bases in between. The TCR sequence derives from a girl between 10 and 17 years old in good health and CMV-seropositive. The sample taken for sequencing was PBMCs. The chain combines TRBV5-3 with TRBJ1-5; no firm D call. TRBV5-3 is treated as an ORF (open reading frame) with a function not yet certain. CDR3 residues: CARSLFNTRRDSNQPQHF. The DNA of the CDR3 is TGTGCCAGAAGCTTGTTTAACACGAGGAGGGATAGCAATCAGCCCCAGCATTTT.